The TCR beta chain described here comes from a study of cytomegalovirus exposure and HLA in healthy donors. The J segment lost 0 bases and the V segment lost 5 bases, leaving 12 bases of the junction unmatched. Germline CDR1 is SEHNR and CDR2 is FQNEAQ (reference sequence). The CDR3 contains 19 residues. Sequencing was performed with immunoSEQ multiplex PCR; in TCRdb, only in-frame clones are kept and a portion is missing. This table holds about 350,000 clones, 87% found once. The origin of this receptor is a woman aged 25 to 39 in good health and CMV-seropositive. The chain has TRBV7-9 and TRBJ2-7; 14 bases align to TRBD2. Material: PBMCs. The CDR3 DNA sequence: TGTGCCAGCAGCCGCTATGCGGGACTAGCGGGAGCCAGCTCCTACGAGCAGTACTTC. This sequence encodes CASSRYAGLAGASSYEQYF.